Listed below are T cell receptor beta chains from one sample, sequenced in a study of PD-L1 blockade in urothelial cancer. TCRdb's table, derived via immunoSEQ multiplex PCR, lists solely in-frame clones and lacks some. The data show 60,000 to 65,000 clones, with 81% seen just once and 3.2% held by the top ten. Source: PBMCs, taken around atezolizumab (anti-PD-L1) treatment. These receptors were collected from a man between 70 and 80 years old with urothelial cancer. CDR3s include the opening cysteine and the closing phenylalanine or tryptophan. D genes are given only for firm matches. A row's size may be missing; if present it is once, few, many or a size class.

v_gene	j_gene	d_gene	abundance	CDR3aa	CDR3nt
TRBV19	TRBJ2-7	TRBD1	once	CASSAGTGQDYEQYF	TGTGCCAGTAGTGCCGGGACAGGGCAAGACTACGAGCAGTACTTC
TRBV6-5	TRBJ2-7	-	-	CASSRTGYEQYF	TGTGCCAGCAGCCGCACGGGGTACGAGCAGTACTTC
TRBV5-4	TRBJ2-1	-	-	CASSVRISGNEQFF	TGTGCCAGCAGCGTTAGAATCTCCGGCAATGAGCAGTTCTTC
TRBV2	TRBJ2-1	-	-	CASRGGLSPRFDEQFF	TGTGCCAGCAGGGGGGGACTCTCGCCTCGGTTCGATGAGCAGTTCTTC
TRBV4-2	TRBJ2-1	TRBD2	few	CASSQVGGSSYNEQFF	TGTGCCAGCAGCCAAGTGGGCGGGAGTTCCTACAATGAGCAGTTCTTC
TRBV6-5	TRBJ2-3	-	few	CASSYGRRADTQYF	TGTGCCAGCAGTTACGGACGGAGGGCAGATACGCAGTATTTT
TRBV27	TRBJ2-3	-	-	CASSLGGPSTDTQYF	TGTGCCAGCAGTTTAGGAGGACCTAGCACAGATACGCAGTATTTT
TRBV18	TRBJ2-1	-	-	CASSPGLPGNEQFF	TGTGCCAGCTCACCGGGACTCCCAGGGAATGAGCAGTTCTTC
TRBV5-5	TRBJ1-2	-	-	CASSLSGDYGYTF	TGTGCCAGCAGCTTGTCGGGGGACTATGGCTACACCTTC
TRBV10-1	TRBJ2-1	-	-	CASSANVRNEQFF	TGCGCCAGCAGTGCAAATGTCAGGAATGAGCAGTTCTTC
TRBV9	TRBJ1-1	TRBD1	-	CASSVGGQGSVAFF	TGTGCCAGCAGCGTAGGGGGACAGGGGAGTGTAGCTTTCTTT
TRBV18	TRBJ1-3	TRBD1	once	CASSPRTGVVAGNTIYF	TGTGCCAGCTCACCACGAACAGGGGTTGTAGCTGGAAACACCATATATTTT
TRBV7-2	TRBJ1-2	-	once	CASSLAGRGDGYTF	TGTGCCAGCAGCTTAGCGGGCAGGGGAGATGGCTACACCTTC
TRBV9	TRBJ2-1	-	-	CASSAAGSLGYNEQFF	TGTGCCAGCAGCGCAGCTGGGAGTTTAGGGTACAATGAGCAGTTCTTC
TRBV9	TRBJ1-4	TRBD1	-	CASSVGQSNEKLFF	TGTGCCAGCAGCGTGGGACAGTCTAATGAAAAACTGTTTTTT
TRBV6-5	TRBJ2-1	TRBD1	-	CASSADRGSNEQFF	TGTGCCAGCAGCGCCGACAGGGGCAGCAATGAGCAGTTCTTC
TRBV28	TRBJ1-2	-	-	CASSLAGGGQGSYGYTF	TGTGCCAGCAGTTTAGCGGGAGGTGGGCAGGGAAGCTATGGCTACACCTTC
TRBV7-8	TRBJ1-4	-	-	CASSLRTSEKLFF	TGTGCCAGCAGCCTCAGGACATCTGAAAAACTGTTTTTT
TRBV5-1	TRBJ2-1	TRBD1	-	CASSATGTAYNEQFF	TGCGCCAGCAGCGCAACCGGGACAGCCTACAATGAGCAGTTCTTC
TRBV13	TRBJ1-1	TRBD1	-	CASSLVTDRVNTEAFF	TGTGCCAGCAGCTTAGTAACGGACAGGGTGAACACTGAAGCTTTCTTT
TRBV7-6	TRBJ2-7	TRBD1	-	CASSVGQGASYEQYF	TGTGCCAGCAGCGTCGGACAGGGGGCGTCCTACGAGCAGTACTTC
TRBV2	TRBJ1-1	TRBD1	-	CASRPRQGIKVTEAFF	TGTGCCAGCAGGCCTAGACAGGGAATAAAGGTCACTGAAGCTTTCTTT
TRBV2	TRBJ2-1	TRBD2	-	CASSARGGRGNEQFF	TGTGCCAGCAGCGCCAGGGGCGGGAGGGGCAATGAGCAGTTCTTC
TRBV6-5	TRBJ1-1	TRBD1	-	CASSYSHRGLFEAFF	TGTGCCAGCAGTTACTCTCACAGGGGGCTCTTTGAAGCTTTCTTT
TRBV2	TRBJ2-2	-	-	CASRLTGTDTGELFF	TGTGCCAGCAGACTGACAGGGACTGACACCGGGGAGCTGTTTTTT
TRBV5-4	TRBJ2-1	TRBD1	-	CASSLLQGASNEQFF	TGTGCCAGCAGCTTGCTACAGGGGGCCTCGAATGAGCAGTTCTTC
TRBV7-3	TRBJ2-3	-	-	CASSLIGLSTDTQYF	TGTGCCAGCAGCTTAATTGGCCTTAGCACAGATACGCAGTATTTT
TRBV6-1	TRBJ1-1	TRBD1	-	CASSAQWDREAFF	TGTGCCAGCAGTGCCCAATGGGACAGAGAAGCTTTCTTT
TRBV29-1	TRBJ2-1	TRBD2	-	CSVGIAGVYNEQFF	TGCAGCGTTGGGATAGCGGGAGTATACAATGAGCAGTTCTTC
TRBV27	TRBJ2-7	-	-	CASSRDWHYEQYF	TGTGCCAGCAGCCGGGACTGGCACTACGAGCAGTACTTC
TRBV28	TRBJ2-5	-	-	CASSTRGTQYF	TGTGCCAGCAGTACCAGAGGGACCCAGTACTTC
TRBV7-9	TRBJ2-7	TRBD1	-	CASSSTTGTGSSYEQYF	TGTGCCAGCAGCTCAACTACAGGGACAGGGAGCTCCTACGAGCAGTACTTC
TRBV19	TRBJ2-1	TRBD1	-	CASSPRDRGYYNEQFF	TGTGCCAGTAGTCCCCGGGACAGGGGGTACTACAATGAGCAGTTCTTC
TRBV10-3	TRBJ2-1	TRBD2	-	CAISATSGPYNEQFF	TGTGCCATCAGTGCGACTAGCGGACCCTACAATGAGCAGTTCTTC
TRBV19	TRBJ2-5	TRBD2	-	CASSMRLAEETQYF	TGTGCCAGTAGTATGAGGCTAGCGGAAGAGACCCAGTACTTC
TRBV7-6	TRBJ2-5	TRBD1	-	CASSSTGGQGTETQYF	TGTGCCAGCAGCTCGACTGGGGGACAGGGGACGGAGACCCAGTACTTC
TRBV6-5	TRBJ2-7	-	-	CVAGQIVGEQYF	TGTGTCGCCGGACAGATTGTGGGAGAGCAGTACTTC
TRBV27	TRBJ2-3	TRBD1	few	CASSYLYRGQAGVDTQYF	TGTGCCAGCAGTTATCTATACCGGGGACAGGCCGGGGTAGATACGCAGTATTTT
TRBV7-2	TRBJ2-7	-	few	CASSLVGGDSYEQYF	TGTGCCAGCAGCTTAGTCGGCGGTGACTCCTACGAGCAGTACTTC
TRBV19	TRBJ1-5	-	-	CASSIDTRQPQHF	TGTGCCAGTAGTATCGACACGCGACAGCCCCAGCATTTT
TRBV6-4	TRBJ2-3	-	-	CASSDYEGGDLPDRTDTQYF	TGTGCCAGCAGTGACTATGAAGGCGGGGACTTACCCGACCGCACAGATACGCAGTATTTT